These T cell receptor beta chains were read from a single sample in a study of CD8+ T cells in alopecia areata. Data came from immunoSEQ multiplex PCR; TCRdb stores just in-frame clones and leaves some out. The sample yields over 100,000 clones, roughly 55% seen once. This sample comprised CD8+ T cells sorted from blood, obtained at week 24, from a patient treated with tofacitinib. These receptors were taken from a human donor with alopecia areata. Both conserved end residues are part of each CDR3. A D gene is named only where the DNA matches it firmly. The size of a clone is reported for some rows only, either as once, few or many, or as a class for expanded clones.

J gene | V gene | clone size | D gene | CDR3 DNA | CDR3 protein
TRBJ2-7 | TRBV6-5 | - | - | TGTGCCAGCAGTTACTCTGAGGGGCCGCTCGAGCAGTACTTC | CASSYSEGPLEQYF
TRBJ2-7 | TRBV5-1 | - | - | TGCGCCAGCAGCTTGATCGGGAGCCCGAGCTCCTACGAGCAGTACTTC | CASSLIGSPSSYEQYF
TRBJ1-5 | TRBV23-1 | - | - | TGCGCCAGCAGTCAATTGGGTCAGCCCCAGCATTTT | CASSQLGQPQHF
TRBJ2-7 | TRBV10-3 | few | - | TGTGCCATCAGTGAGTCCCACGAGCAGTACTTC | CAISESHEQYF
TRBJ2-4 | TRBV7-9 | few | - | TGTGCCAGCAGCTTAGGCTGGGGCCTAGTTTCAAACATTCAGTACTTC | CASSLGWGLVSNIQYF
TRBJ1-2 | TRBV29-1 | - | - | TGCAGCGTTTCGGGCCTGGGGGGCTACACCTTC | CSVSGLGGYTF
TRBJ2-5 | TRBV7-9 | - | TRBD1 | TGTGCCAGCAGCCACTCAGGACAGGGATTGCGAGAGACCCAGTACTTC | CASSHSGQGLRETQYF
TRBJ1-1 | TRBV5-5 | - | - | TGTGCCAGCAGCTTGATGGAGGGAATCACTGAAGCTTTCTTT | CASSLMEGITEAFF
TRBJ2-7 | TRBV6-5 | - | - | TGTGCCAGCAGTTACTCGTCCTCCTACGAGCAGTACTTC | CASSYSSSYEQYF
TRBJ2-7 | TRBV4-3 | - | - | TGCGCCAGCAGCCAAGTTTGGGATTCCTCCTACGAGCAGTACTTC | CASSQVWDSSYEQYF
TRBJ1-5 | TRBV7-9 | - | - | TGTGCCAGCAGCTTAGAAGAGAATCAGCCCCAGCATTTT | CASSLEENQPQHF
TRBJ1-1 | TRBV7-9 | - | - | TGTGCCAGCAGCTTTGGACCGACTGAAGCTTTCTTT | CASSFGPTEAFF
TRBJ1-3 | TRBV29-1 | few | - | TGCAGCGTTGGTCCCCGTGGAGCTGGAAACACCATATATTTT | CSVGPRGAGNTIYF
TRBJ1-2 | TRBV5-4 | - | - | TGTGCCAGCAGCTGGCTAAGGACTGTTAACTATGGCTACACCTTC | CASSWLRTVNYGYTF
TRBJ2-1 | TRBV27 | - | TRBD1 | TGTGCCAGCAGCCCGGCCGGGACAGGGAACAATGAGCAGTTCTTC | CASSPAGTGNNEQFF
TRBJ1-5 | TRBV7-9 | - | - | TGTGCCAGCAGCTTACAGGGTAGCAATCAGCCCCAGCATTTT | CASSLQGSNQPQHF
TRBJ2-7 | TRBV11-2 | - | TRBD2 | TGTGCCAGCAGCCCCCCCGGGGGGGGATACGAGCAGTACTTC | CASSPPGGGYEQYF
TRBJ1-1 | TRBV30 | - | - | TGTGCCTGGAGTGAGGGGCTCGACTCTTTCTTT | CAWSEGLDSFF
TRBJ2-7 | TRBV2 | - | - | TGTGCCAGCAGTTCGTGGGGGGTCGAATACGAGCAGTACTTC | CASSSWGVEYEQYF
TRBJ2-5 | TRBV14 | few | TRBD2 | TGTGCCAGCAGCCCCTTCGGGGCGGGGGGGCGAGAGACCCAGTACTTC | CASSPFGAGGRETQYF
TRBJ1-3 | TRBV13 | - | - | TGTGCCAGCAGCCGTTGGGGTTCTGGAAACACCATATATTTT | CASSRWGSGNTIYF
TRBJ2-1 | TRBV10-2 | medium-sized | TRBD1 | TGCGCCAGCACCGAGGGACAGTCCAACCCCAGCTCCTACAATGAGCAGTTCTTC | CASTEGQSNPSSYNEQFF